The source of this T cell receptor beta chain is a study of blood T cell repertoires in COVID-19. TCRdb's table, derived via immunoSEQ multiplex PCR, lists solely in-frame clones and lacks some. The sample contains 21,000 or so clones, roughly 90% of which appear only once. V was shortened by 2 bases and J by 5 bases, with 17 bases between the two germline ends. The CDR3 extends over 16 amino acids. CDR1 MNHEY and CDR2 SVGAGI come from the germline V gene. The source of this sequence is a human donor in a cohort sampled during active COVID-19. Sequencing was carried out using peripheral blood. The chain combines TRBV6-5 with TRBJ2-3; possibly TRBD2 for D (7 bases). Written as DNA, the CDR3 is TGTGCCAGCAGTTACGGAGGGGGGGGCCCCGGAGATACGCAGTATTTT. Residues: CASSYGGGGPGDTQYF.